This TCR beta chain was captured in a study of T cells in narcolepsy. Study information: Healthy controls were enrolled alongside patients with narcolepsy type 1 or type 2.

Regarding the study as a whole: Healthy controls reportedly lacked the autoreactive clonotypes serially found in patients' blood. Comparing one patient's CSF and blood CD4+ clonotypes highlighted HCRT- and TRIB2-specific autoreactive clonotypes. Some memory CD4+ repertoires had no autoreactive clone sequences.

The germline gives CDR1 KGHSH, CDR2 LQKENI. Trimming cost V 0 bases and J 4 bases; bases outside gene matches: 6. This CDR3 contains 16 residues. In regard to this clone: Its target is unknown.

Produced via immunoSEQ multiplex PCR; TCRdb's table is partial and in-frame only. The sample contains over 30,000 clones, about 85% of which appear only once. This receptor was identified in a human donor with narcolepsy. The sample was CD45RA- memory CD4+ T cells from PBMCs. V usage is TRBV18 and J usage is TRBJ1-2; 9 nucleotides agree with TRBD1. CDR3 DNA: TGTGCCAGCTCACCACCCGGGACAGGGCTAATCTATGGCTACACCTTC. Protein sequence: CASSPPGTGLIYGYTF.